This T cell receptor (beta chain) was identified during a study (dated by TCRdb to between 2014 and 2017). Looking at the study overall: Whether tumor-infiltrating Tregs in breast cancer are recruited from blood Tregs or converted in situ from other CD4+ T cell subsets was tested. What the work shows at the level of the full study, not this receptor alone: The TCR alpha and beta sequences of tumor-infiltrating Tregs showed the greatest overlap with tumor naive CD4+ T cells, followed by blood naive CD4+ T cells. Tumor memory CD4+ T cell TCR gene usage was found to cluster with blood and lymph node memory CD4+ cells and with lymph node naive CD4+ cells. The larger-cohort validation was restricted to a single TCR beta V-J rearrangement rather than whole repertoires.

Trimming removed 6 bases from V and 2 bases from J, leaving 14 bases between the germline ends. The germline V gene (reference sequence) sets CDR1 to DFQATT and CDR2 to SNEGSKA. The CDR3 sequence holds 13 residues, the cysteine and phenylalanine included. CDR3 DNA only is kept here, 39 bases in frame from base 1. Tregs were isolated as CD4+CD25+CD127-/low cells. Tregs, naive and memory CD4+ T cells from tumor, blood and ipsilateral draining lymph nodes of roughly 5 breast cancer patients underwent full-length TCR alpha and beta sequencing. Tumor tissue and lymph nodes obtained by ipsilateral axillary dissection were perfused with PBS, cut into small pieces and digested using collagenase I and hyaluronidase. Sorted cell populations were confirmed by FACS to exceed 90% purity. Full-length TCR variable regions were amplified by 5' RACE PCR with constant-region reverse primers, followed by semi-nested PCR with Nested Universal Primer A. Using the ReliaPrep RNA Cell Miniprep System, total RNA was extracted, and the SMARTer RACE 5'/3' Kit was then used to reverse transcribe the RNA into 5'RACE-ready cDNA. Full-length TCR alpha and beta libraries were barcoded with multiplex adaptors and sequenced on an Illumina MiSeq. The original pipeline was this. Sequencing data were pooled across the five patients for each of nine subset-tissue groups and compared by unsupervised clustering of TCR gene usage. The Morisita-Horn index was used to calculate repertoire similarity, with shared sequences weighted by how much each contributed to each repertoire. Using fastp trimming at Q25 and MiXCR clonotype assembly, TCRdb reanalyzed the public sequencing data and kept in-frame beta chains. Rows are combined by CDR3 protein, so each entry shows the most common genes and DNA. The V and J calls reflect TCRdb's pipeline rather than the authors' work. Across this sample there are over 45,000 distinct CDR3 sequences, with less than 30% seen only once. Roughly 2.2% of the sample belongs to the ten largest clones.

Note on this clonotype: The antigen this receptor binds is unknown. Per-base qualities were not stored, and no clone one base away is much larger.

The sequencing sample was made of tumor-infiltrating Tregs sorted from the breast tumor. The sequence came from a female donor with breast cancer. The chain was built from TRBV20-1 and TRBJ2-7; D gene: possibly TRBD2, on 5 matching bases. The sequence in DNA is TGCAGTGCGCTGGCCCGGGGTGCCTACGAGCAGTACTTC. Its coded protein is CSALARGAYEQYF.